The 20 T cell receptor beta chains given below trace back to one sample, sequenced in a study of T cells expressing NK-cell markers. Reanalyzing the 5' RACE reads, TCRdb keeps one entry per CDR3 protein, without DNA. In total, the table holds roughly 280,000 distinct CDR3 sequences. The sequenced sample was blood T cells: a sorted CD56 or NKG2C T cell subset, CD4+ or CD8+ T cells, or bulk PBMC T cells (not recorded which). The receptors here all came from a man between 18 and 29 years old in good health.

This chain connects TRBV10-3 to TRBJ1-5. The CDR3 covers 11 residues. Per the germline V gene, CDR1 is ENHRY and CDR2 is SYGVKD. The CDR3 reads CAISAGSSQHF.

The rearrangement links TRBV6-2 or TRBV6-3 to TRBJ1-2; the D gene TCRdb calls, TRBD1, cannot be checked with no DNA. The CDR3 spans 14 residues. In germline, CDR1 is MNHEY, CDR2 SVGEGT. CDR3 amino acids: CASSPLGGVVDYTF.

The gene calls are TRBV20-1 and TRBJ2-7; TCRdb's D gene call, TRBD1, goes unchecked for lack of DNA. The CDR3 is 13 residues long. Germline CDR1 reads DFQATT; CDR2 reads SNEGSKA (reference sequence). CDR3 amino acids: CSARRTPSYEQYF.

The chain employs TRBV7-8 and TRBJ2-7; there is no DNA to check the TCRdb D call of TRBD1. The germline CDR1 and CDR2 sequences are SGHVS and FQNEAQ. There are 13 residues in the CDR3. Here the CDR3 reads CASSLAGGREQYF.

This chain uses TRBV20-1 with TRBJ1-3. Per germline, CDR1 DFQATT and CDR2 SNEGSKA (reference sequence). This CDR3 has 13 amino acids. CDR3 sequence reads: CSAMGLEANTIYF.

This chain connects TRBV5-1 to TRBJ1-4. The CDR3 has 14 amino acids. Germline values: CDR1 SGHRS, CDR2 YFSETQ. CDR3 sequence reads: CASSLDGIGEKLFF.

This chain uses TRBV20-1 with TRBJ2-5; TCRdb lists TRBD2, though no DNA is available to test this call. In germline, CDR1 is DFQATT, CDR2 SNEGSKA (reference sequence). CDR3 length equals 16 residues. The CDR3 spells CSARDLVAGGPETQYF.

This chain connects TRBV15 to TRBJ1-2; TCRdb picks TRBD1, but there is no DNA to check that call. Germline CDR1 reads LNHNV; CDR2 reads YYDKDF (reference sequence). The CDR3 runs 15 residues. CDR3 residues: CATSRGDGPNYGYTF.

The V and J genes are TRBV5-1 and TRBJ1-1; TCRdb's D call, TRBD1, is unchecked because there is no DNA. The CDR3 covers 15 residues. In germline, CDR1 is SGHRS, CDR2 YFSETQ. The CDR3: CASSSSGVGDTEAFF. The whole variable domain, filled in from reference TRBV5-1 and TRBJ1-1, reads KAGVTQTPRYLIKTRGQQVTLSCSPISGHRSVSWYQQTPGQGLQFLFEYFSETQRNKGNFPGRFSGRQFSNSRSEMNVSTLELGDSALYLCASSSSGVGDTEAFFGQGTRLTVV.

The chain employs TRBV29-1 and TRBJ2-1; the TCRdb call, TRBD1, lacks DNA for checking. Germline CDR1 and CDR2: SQVTM and ANQGSEA. This CDR3 contains 13 residues. The CDR3 loop reads CSVNGQGIGEQFF.

J is TRBJ1-4 and V is TRBV12-3 or TRBV12-4; TCRdb designates TRBD1, a call that cannot be tested without DNA. The CDR3 spans 13 residues. Here the CDR3 reads CASTDRGYEKLFF.

The rearrangement joins TRBV20-1 to TRBJ2-1; TCRdb's D call, TRBD2, is unchecked because there is no DNA. The CDR3 has 17 residues. From germline, CDR1 is DFQATT and CDR2 SNEGSKA (reference sequence). The CDR3 region is CSVRGVSGLAGSSKQFF.

The chain joins TRBV6-1 to TRBJ1-6; lacking DNA, the TRBD1 call made by TCRdb goes unchecked. The CDR3 consists of 16 residues. Per the germline V gene, CDR1 is MNHNS and CDR2 is SASEGT. CDR3 region: CASSETGVIYNSPLHF.

The J gene is TRBJ2-1, the V gene TRBV12-3 or TRBV12-4. CDR3 length equals 16 residues. The CDR3 loop is CASRTYSGSSYNEQFF.

This sequence joins TRBV29-1 and TRBJ2-5. The CDR3 extends over 12 amino acids. Looked up from germline, CDR1 is SQVTM and CDR2 is ANQGSEA. CDR3 in amino acids: CSVSRLEETQYF.

The V call is TRBV12-3 or TRBV12-4, the J call TRBJ1-3. The CDR3 sequence is 13 residues long. The CDR3 loop is CASRTSSGNTIYF.

V usage is TRBV19 and J usage is TRBJ2-1; TCRdb's D call of TRBD2 is untestable without DNA. The CDR3 is 14 amino acids. Germline loops: CDR1 LNHDA, CDR2 SQIVND (reference sequence). CDR3 sequence reads: CASSVRGISDEQFF. The full variable domain, rest sourced from reference TRBV19 and TRBJ2-1, is DGGITQSPKYLFRKEGQNVTLSCEQNLNHDAMYWYRQDPGQGLRLIYYSQIVNDFQKGDIAEGYSVSREKKESFPLTVTSAQKNPTAFYLCASSVRGISDEQFFGPGTRLTVL.

The CDR3 loop reads CASSLKLGIQGETQYF. V is TRBV27 and J is TRBJ2-5; the TCRdb D gene call, TRBD1, has no DNA to confirm it. The CDR3 runs 16 residues. Germline V gives CDR1 MNHEY, CDR2 SMNVEV (reference sequence).

V usage is TRBV5-6 and J usage is TRBJ2-5. Per germline, CDR1 SGHDT and CDR2 YYEEEE. This CDR3 comprises 15 residues. The CDR3 protein is CASSPSSVSPETQYF.

The V call is TRBV7-9, the J call TRBJ1-1; TCRdb picks TRBD1, but there is no DNA to check that call. The CDR3 runs to 14 residues. Per germline, CDR1 SEHNR and CDR2 FQNEAQ (reference sequence). The CDR3: CASSIQGLHTEAFF.